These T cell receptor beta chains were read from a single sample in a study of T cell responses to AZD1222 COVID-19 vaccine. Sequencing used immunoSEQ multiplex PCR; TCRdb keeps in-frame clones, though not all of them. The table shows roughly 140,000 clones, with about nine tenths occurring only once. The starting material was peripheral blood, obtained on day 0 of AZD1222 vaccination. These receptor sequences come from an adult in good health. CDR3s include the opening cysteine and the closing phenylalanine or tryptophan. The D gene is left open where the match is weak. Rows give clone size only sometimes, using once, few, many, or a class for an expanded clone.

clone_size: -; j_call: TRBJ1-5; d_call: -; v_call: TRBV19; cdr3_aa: CASSSGESNQPQHF; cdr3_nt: TGTGCCAGTAGCTCAGGGGAAAGCAATCAGCCCCAGCATTTT
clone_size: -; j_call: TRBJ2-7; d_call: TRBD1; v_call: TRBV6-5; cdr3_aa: CASSRTGAYEQYF; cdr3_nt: TGTGCCAGCAGCCGTACAGGGGCCTACGAGCAGTACTTC
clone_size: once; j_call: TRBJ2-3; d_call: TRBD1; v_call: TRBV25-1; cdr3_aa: CASSLGTAAHTDTQYF; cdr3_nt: TGTGCCAGCAGCTTAGGGACAGCAGCCCACACAGATACGCAGTATTTT
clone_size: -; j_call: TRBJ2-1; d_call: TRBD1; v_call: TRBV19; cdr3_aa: CASSPRTGASEQFF; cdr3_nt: TGTGCCAGTAGTCCCCGGACAGGGGCTTCTGAGCAGTTCTTC
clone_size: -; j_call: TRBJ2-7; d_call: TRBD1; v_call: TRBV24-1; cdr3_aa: CATSDPGTGSYEQYF; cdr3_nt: TGTGCCACCAGTGACCCCGGGACAGGCTCCTACGAGCAGTACTTC
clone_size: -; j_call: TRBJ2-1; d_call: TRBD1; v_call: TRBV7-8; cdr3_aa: CASSLSLGTGERENEQFF; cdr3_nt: TGTGCCAGCAGTCTCTCCCTCGGGACAGGGGAAAGGGAGAATGAGCAGTTCTTC
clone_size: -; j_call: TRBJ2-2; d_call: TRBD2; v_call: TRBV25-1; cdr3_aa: CASGIAGPNTGELFF; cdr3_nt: TGTGCCAGCGGGATAGCGGGCCCGAACACCGGGGAGCTGTTTTTT
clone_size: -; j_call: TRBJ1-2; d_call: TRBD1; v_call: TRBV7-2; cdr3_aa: CASRLGQGGTYGYTF; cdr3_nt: TGTGCCAGCAGATTGGGACAGGGGGGAACCTATGGCTACACCTTC
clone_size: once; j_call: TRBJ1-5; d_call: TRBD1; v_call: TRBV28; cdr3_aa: CASRGDDRDRGRENQPQHF; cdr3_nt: TGTGCCAGCAGGGGTGACGATCGGGACAGGGGGCGAGAAAATCAGCCCCAGCATTTT
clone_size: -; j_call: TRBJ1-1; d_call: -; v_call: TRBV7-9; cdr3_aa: CASGQPSRDGFGRTEAFF; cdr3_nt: TGTGCCAGCGGCCAACCGTCCCGGGACGGTTTTGGAAGGACTGAAGCTTTCTTT
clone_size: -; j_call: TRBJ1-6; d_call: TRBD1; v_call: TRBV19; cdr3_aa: CASSPVFDRVENSPLHF; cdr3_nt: TGTGCCAGTAGTCCCGTTTTCGACAGGGTGGAGAATTCACCCCTCCACTTT
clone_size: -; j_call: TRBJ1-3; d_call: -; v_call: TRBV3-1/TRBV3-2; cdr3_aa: CASSQGRPSSGNTIYF; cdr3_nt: TGTGCCAGCAGCCAAGGCAGACCCAGCTCTGGAAACACCATATATTTT
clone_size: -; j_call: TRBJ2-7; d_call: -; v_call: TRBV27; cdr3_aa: CASSLSGSSYEQYF; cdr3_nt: TGTGCCAGCAGTTTATCCGGATCAAGCTACGAGCAGTACTTC
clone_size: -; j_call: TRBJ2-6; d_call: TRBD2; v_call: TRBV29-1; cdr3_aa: CSVEGTSGPGANVLTF; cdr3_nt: TGCAGCGTTGAAGGAACTAGCGGGCCTGGGGCCAACGTCCTGACTTTC
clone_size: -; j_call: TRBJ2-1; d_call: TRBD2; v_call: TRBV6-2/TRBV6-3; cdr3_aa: CASSYSGGTYNEQFF; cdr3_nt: TGTGCCAGCAGTTACTCGGGGGGGACCTACAATGAGCAGTTCTTC
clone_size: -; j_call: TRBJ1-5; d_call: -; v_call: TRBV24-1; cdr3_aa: CATSEPGPNQPQHF; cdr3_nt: TGTGCCACCAGTGAGCCTGGGCCGAATCAGCCCCAGCATTTT
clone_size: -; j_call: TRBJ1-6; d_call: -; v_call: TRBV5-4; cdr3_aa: CASSLQGSYNSPLHF; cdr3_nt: TGTGCCAGCAGCTTGCAGGGCTCCTATAATTCACCCCTCCACTTT
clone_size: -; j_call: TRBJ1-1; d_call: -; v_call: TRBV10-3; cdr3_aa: CAISNRPVNTEAFF; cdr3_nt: TGTGCCATCAGTAATCGGCCGGTGAACACTGAAGCTTTCTTT
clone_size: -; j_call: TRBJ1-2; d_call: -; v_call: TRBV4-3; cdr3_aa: CASSQVGGGSYGYTF; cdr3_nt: TGCGCCAGCAGCCAAGTCGGCGGGGGCAGCTATGGCTACACCTTC
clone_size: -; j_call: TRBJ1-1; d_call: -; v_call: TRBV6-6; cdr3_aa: CASSLNGNTEAFF; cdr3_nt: TGTGCCAGCAGTTTAAACGGGAACACTGAAGCTTTCTTT
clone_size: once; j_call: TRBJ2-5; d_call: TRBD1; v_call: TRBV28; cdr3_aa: CASSSGQAKAGETQYF; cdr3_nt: TGTGCCAGCAGTTCCGGACAGGCCAAGGCTGGAGAGACCCAGTACTTC
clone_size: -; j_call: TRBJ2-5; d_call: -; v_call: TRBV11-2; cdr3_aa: CASSLDGGLQETQYF; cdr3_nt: TGTGCCAGCAGCTTAGATGGGGGGCTGCAAGAGACCCAGTACTTC
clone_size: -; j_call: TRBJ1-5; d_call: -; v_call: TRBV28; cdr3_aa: CASRTFKARNQPQHF; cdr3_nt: TGTGCCAGCAGGACCTTTAAAGCCCGAAATCAGCCCCAGCATTTT
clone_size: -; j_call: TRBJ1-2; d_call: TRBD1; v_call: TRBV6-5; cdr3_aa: CASSRTGVNGYTF; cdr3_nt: TGTGCCAGCAGTCGAACAGGGGTGAATGGCTACACCTTC
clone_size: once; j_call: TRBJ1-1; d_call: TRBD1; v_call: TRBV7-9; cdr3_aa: CASSSEQGGNTEAFF; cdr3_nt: TGTGCCAGCAGCTCAGAACAGGGGGGAAATACTGAAGCTTTCTTT
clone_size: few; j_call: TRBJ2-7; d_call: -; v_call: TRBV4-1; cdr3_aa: CASSQSLGSYEQYF; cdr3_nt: TGCGCCAGCAGCCAAAGCTTGGGATCCTACGAGCAGTACTTC
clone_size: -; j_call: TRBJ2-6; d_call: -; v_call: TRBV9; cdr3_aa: CASSPHSGANVLTF; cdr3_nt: TGTGCCAGCAGCCCCCACTCTGGGGCCAACGTCCTGACTTTC
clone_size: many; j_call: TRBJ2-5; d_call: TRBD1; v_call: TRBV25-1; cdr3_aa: CASSGRTGLQETQYF; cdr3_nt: TGTGCCAGCAGTGGAAGGACAGGGCTGCAAGAGACCCAGTACTTC
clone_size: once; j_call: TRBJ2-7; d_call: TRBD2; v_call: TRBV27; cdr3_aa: CASSFRAGGEQYF; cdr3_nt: TGTGCCAGCAGTTTCAGAGCGGGAGGCGAGCAGTACTTC
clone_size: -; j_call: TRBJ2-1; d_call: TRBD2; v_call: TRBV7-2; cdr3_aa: CASSFLPSGEYNEQFF; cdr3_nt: TGTGCCAGCAGCTTCCTCCCTAGCGGAGAGTACAATGAGCAGTTCTTC
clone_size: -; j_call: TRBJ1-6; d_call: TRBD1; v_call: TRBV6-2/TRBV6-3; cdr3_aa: CASSYPRDRRNSPLHF; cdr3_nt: TGTGCCAGCAGTTACCCCCGGGACAGACGAAATTCACCCCTCCACTTT
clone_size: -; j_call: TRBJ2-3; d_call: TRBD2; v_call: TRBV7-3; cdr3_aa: CASSLRGLAGTDTQYF; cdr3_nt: TGTGCCAGCAGCTTAAGGGGACTAGCGGGGACAGATACGCAGTATTTT
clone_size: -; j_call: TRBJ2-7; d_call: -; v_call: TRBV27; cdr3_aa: CASSFDGRYYEQYF; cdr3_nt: TGTGCCAGCAGTTTTGACGGGAGATACTACGAGCAGTACTTC
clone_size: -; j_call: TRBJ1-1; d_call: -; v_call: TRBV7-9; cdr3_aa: CASSLGLGGNTEAFF; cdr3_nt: TGTGCCAGCAGCTTAGGTCTTGGGGGCAACACTGAAGCTTTCTTT
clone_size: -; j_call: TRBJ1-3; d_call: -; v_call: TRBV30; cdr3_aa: CAWTPDGLSGNTIYF; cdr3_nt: TGTGCCTGGACTCCGGACGGCCTCTCTGGAAACACCATATATTTT
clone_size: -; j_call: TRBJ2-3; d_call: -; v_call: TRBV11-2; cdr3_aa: CASSKGVPQYF; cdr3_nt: TGTGCCAGCAGCAAAGGGGTCCCGCAGTATTTT
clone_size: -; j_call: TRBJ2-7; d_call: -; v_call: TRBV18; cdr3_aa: CASSPTPGSRSYEQYF; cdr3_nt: TGTGCCAGCTCACCAACCCCAGGGAGTAGATCCTACGAGCAGTACTTC
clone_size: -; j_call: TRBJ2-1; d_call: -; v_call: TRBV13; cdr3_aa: CASSLQGVGYNEQFF; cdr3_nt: TGTGCCAGCAGCCTGCAGGGAGTAGGGTACAATGAGCAGTTCTTC
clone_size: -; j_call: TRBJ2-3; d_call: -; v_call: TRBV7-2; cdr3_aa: CASSPRRGTDTQYF; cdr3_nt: TGTGCCAGCAGCCCCCGTAGAGGCACAGATACGCAGTATTTT
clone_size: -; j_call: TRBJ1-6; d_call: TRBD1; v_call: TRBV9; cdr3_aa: CASSESGTGLSPLHF; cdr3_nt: TGTGCCAGCAGCGAATCCGGGACAGGGCTTTCACCCCTCCACTTT
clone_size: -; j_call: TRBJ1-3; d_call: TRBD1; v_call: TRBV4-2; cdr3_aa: CASSQVSPGGKSGNTIYF; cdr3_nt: TGTGCCAGCAGCCAAGTATCGCCAGGGGGAAAATCTGGAAACACCATATATTTT
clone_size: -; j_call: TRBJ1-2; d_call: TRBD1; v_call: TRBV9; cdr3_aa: CASSDRDRGGFNYGYTF; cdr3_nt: TGTGCCAGCAGCGACCGGGACAGGGGCGGATTTAACTATGGCTACACCTTC
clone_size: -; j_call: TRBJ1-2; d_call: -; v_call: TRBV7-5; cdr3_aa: CARSLEEPGRVGPNYGYTF; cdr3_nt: TGTGCCAGAAGCTTAGAGGAACCAGGGAGAGTGGGGCCTAACTATGGCTACACCTTC
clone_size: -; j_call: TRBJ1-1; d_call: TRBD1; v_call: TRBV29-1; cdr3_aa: CSVGSGGTEAFF; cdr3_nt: TGCAGCGTTGGCTCAGGGGGCACTGAAGCTTTCTTT
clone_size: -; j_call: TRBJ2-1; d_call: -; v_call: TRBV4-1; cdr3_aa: CASSQDDSKNEQFF; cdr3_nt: TGCGCCAGCAGCCAAGATGACTCAAAGAATGAGCAGTTCTTC
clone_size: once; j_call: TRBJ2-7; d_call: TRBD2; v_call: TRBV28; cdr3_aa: CASSLSIAGVAYEQYF; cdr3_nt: TGTGCCAGCAGTTTATCAATAGCGGGAGTTGCCTACGAGCAGTACTTC
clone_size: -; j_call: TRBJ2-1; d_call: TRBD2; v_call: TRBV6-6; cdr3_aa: CASSYSLAAYNEQFF; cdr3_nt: TGTGCCAGCAGTTACTCTCTAGCGGCCTACAATGAGCAGTTCTTC
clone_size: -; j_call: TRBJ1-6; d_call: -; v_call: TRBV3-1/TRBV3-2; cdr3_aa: CASSQESLGGRNSPLHF; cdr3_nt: TGTGCCAGCAGCCAAGAGAGTCTAGGGGGAAGAAATTCACCCCTCCACTTT
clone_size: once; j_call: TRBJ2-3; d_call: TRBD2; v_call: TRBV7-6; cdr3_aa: CASSWTSGATDTQYF; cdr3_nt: TGTGCCAGCAGCTGGACTAGCGGAGCCACAGATACGCAGTATTTT
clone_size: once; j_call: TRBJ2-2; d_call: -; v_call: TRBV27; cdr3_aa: CASSFYGPNTGELFF; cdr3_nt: TGTGCCAGCAGTTTTTACGGGCCAAACACCGGGGAGCTGTTTTTT
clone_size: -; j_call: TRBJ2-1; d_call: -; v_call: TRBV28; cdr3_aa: CASSSEDKWQFF; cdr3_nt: TGTGCCAGCAGTTCCGAGGATAAATGGCAGTTCTTC